These 15 T cell receptor beta chains were sequenced from one sample in a study of blood T cell repertoires in COVID-19. Assay used: immunoSEQ multiplex PCR; TCRdb lists only in-frame clones, some missing. Of 250,000 to 300,000 clones listed, roughly 90% were seen once; the top ten hold 12%. The sequenced material came from peripheral blood. The origin of the receptors is a woman under 40 with COVID-19, enrolled during active disease.

The gene calls are TRBV5-1 and TRBJ2-7, with TRBD1 matching 8 bases. Germline CDR1 SGHRS, CDR2 YFSETQ. The CDR3 contains 12 residues. The trim removed 4 bases at V and 8 bases at J, leaving 5 bases unmatched. CDR3 coding DNA: TGCGCCAGCAGCCTAGGACAGGGCCAGCAGTACTTC. Translation gives CASSLGQGQQYF.

This clone showed up just once. The V call is TRBV11-2, the J call TRBJ1-2, with TRBD1 identical over 8 bases. V lost 5 bases, J lost 0 bases, and 8 bases stayed unmatched. Looked up from germline, CDR1 is SGHAT and CDR2 is FQNNGV. The CDR3 extends over 16 amino acids. This chain's CDR3 is CASSRTGTSTNYGYTF. CDR3 bases: TGTGCCAGCAGCAGGACAGGGACCAGCACTAACTATGGCTACACCTTC.

J is TRBJ2-1 and V is TRBV2; D call uncertain. The V gene lost 6 bases and the J gene lost 0 bases, with 6 bases spanning the gap. The V gene's germline CDR1 is SNHLY and CDR2 FYNNEI. This CDR3 spans 13 amino acids. CDR3 amino acids: CASRSSSYNEQFF. The CDR3 DNA reads TGTGCCAGCAGGTCGAGCTCCTACAATGAGCAGTTCTTC.

The genes are TRBV30 and TRBJ1-3; TRBD1 might be the D (5 bases). Germline CDR1 GTSNPN, CDR2 SVGIG (reference sequence). V dropped 2 bases and J dropped 4 bases, with 15 bases sitting between them. This CDR3 is 15 amino acids long. CDR3 bases: TGTGCCTGGAGTCTAGGGGTTGATCCCGGAAACACCATATATTTT. This sequence encodes CAWSLGVDPGNTIYF.

This sequence joins TRBV4-1 and TRBJ1-4; D might be TRBD1 (6 bases). The germline V gene has CDR1 MGHRA and CDR2 YSYEKL. Trimming removed 0 bases at V and 11 bases at J, with 28 bases between. The CDR3 contains 19 residues. CDR3 in amino acids: CASSQESIRRQGTSLKLFF. CDR3 DNA: TGCGCCAGCAGCCAAGAAAGCATACGGAGGCAGGGGACATCCTTGAAACTGTTTTTT.

In regard to this clone: At the DNA level, this CDR3 is encoded by other sequences in the same sample as well. The gene calls are TRBV3-1 (or the pseudogene TRBV3-2) and TRBJ2-7; D is ambiguous. The CDR3 totals 12 residues. The V and J ends lost 2 bases and 4 bases respectively, with 6 bases between them. The germline V gene has CDR1 LGHDT and CDR2 YNNKEL (reference sequence). CDR3 sequence reads: CASSQSGYEQYF. In DNA, the CDR3 is TGTGCCAGCAGCCAATCAGGTTACGAGCAGTACTTC.

The CDR3 spells CASSFAGGFYGYTF. CDR3 sequence (DNA): TGTGCCAGCAGCTTCGCAGGGGGGTTCTATGGCTACACCTTC. This chain connects TRBV7-2 to TRBJ1-2; TRBD1 aligns across 7 bases. With 3 bases clipped from V and 4 bases from J, the junction kept 5 bases outside the gene matches. Looked up from germline, CDR1 is SGHTA and CDR2 is FQGNSA. The CDR3 is 14 residues long.

The chain links TRBV25-1 to TRBJ2-1, with 7 bases matching TRBD2. This CDR3 spans 14 amino acids. With 5 bases clipped from V and 4 bases from J, the junction kept 5 bases outside the gene matches. CDR1 and CDR2 (germline): MGHDK, SYGVNS. The CDR3 sequence: CASSFAGDYNEQFF. DNA for the CDR3: TGTGCCAGCAGTTTCGCGGGGGATTACAATGAGCAGTTCTTC.

CDR3 amino acids: CASSRQGNDGYTF. The CDR3, as DNA: TGCGCCAGCAGTCGACAGGGGAACGACGGCTACACCTTC. This chain uses TRBV10-1 with TRBJ1-2, with TRBD1 identical over 8 bases. CDR3 size: 13 residues. Germline CDR1 reads WNHNN; CDR2 reads SYGVQD (reference sequence). V dropped 5 bases and J dropped 8; count of bases not matched to a gene: 7.

This chain uses TRBV5-5 with TRBJ2-7; the match to TRBD1 covers 8 bases. This CDR3 has 12 residues. The V gene end was trimmed by 4 bases and the J gene end by 3 bases; junction bases not matched to a gene: 0. Germline CDR1 is SGHKS and CDR2 is YYEKEE (reference sequence). The CDR3 here is CASSGTGYEQYF. The CDR3 DNA reads TGTGCCAGCAGCGGGACAGGCTACGAGCAGTACTTC.

There are a few counts of this clone. The chain is built from TRBV3-1 (or the pseudogene TRBV3-2) and TRBJ1-5, with a possible D match to TRBD1 (6 bases). V was clipped by 4 bases and J by 0 bases, with 10 bases between them. The CDR3 runs to 15 residues. Germline V gives CDR1 LGHDT, CDR2 YNNKEL (reference sequence). The CDR3 coding sequence is TGTGCCAGCAGCCGGACAGTCAGTAGCAATCAGCCCCAGCATTTT. Protein product: CASSRTVSSNQPQHF.

The genes are TRBV19 and TRBJ2-7, with 12 bases identical to TRBD2. J lost 2 bases, V lost 3 bases, and 2 bases had no gene match. The CDR3 has 15 residues. Germline assignment: CDR1 LNHDA and CDR2 SQIVND (reference sequence). For the CDR3, the DNA is TGTGCCAGTAGTATCACTAGCGGGGGGACCTACGAGCAGTACTTC. Protein: CASSITSGGTYEQYF.

Only a few counts were recorded for this clone. The V gene is TRBV3-1 (or the pseudogene TRBV3-2), the J gene TRBJ1-3; D remains ambiguous. V lost 0 bases and J lost 4, with 4 bases in between. This CDR3 has 13 residues. The germline V gene has CDR1 LGHDT and CDR2 YNNKEL (reference sequence). The CDR3 reads CASSQEAGNTIYF. CDR3 nucleotide sequence: TGTGCCAGCAGCCAAGAAGCGGGAAACACCATATATTTT.

The chain recombines TRBV9 with TRBJ1-2; 7 bases align to TRBD1. The germline V gene encodes CDR1 SGDLS and CDR2 YYNGEE. The V segment lost 0 bases and the J segment 3 bases; nucleotides outside the gene matches: 8. This CDR3 is built from 16 residues. CDR3 DNA: TGTGCCAGCAGCGTAGACGAGACAGGGAGCCACTATGGCTACACCTTC. Amino acid sequence: CASSVDETGSHYGYTF.

The chain combines TRBV23-1 with TRBJ2-7; possibly TRBD2 for D (6 bases). TRBV23-1 is flagged as an ORF with uncertain function. The CDR3 runs 14 residues. The V end lost 8 bases, the J end lost 1 base, and 15 bases lay between the germline ends. The CDR3: CASGLGTSSYEQYF. The DNA of the CDR3 is TGCGCCAGCGGTCTCGGGACTTCTTCCTACGAGCAGTACTTC.